This TCR beta chain came from a study of cytomegalovirus exposure and HLA in healthy donors. Overall study results and limits: Previously analyzed data showed that most TCR beta V segments were productive at a frequency of about 87% or about 30%.

Per the germline V gene, CDR1 is SGHRS and CDR2 is YFSETQ. The CDR3 length is 14 residues. With 0 bases removed from V and 1 base from J, the gap between germline ends came to 7 bases. A multiplex PCR was run with 60 Vbeta primers and 13 Jbeta primers. Profiling relied on immunoSEQ multiplex PCR, and the TCRdb table lists in-frame clones only, not all of them. The sample has 130,000 or so clones, 70% to 80% seen once. In the case of this clone: Its antigen is unknown.

Sequenced: PBMCs. The chain recombines TRBV5-1 with TRBJ2-5; D may be TRBD2 (5 bases). This clonotype was sampled from a woman aged 55-75 years in good health and CMV-seronegative. The DNA of the CDR3 is TGCGCCAGCAGCTTGGGGGGAGTCCAAGAGACCCAGTACTTC. Encoded protein: CASSLGGVQETQYF.